The 28 T cell receptor beta chains below all came from one sample that was sequenced in a study of early T cells in non-severe SARS-CoV-2 infection. TCRdb passed the 5' RACE reads through MiXCR, listing each CDR3 protein once. The sample includes 20,000 to 25,000 distinct CDR3 sequences, more than 5% of them seen just once. Sequencing was performed on whole blood, taken at baseline. These TCRs come from an adult who was a healthcare worker with PCR-confirmed SARS-CoV-2 infection or an uninfected control (not recorded which).

Ten or more counts support this clonotype. The chain employs TRBV12-5 and TRBJ2-2, with D unclear. The germline V gene encodes CDR1 LGHNT and CDR2 FRNRAP. The CDR3 has 13 amino acids. V dropped 7 bases and J dropped 6 bases, with 12 bases sitting between them. This CDR3 reads CASAPEHAGELFF. The CDR3 bases are TGTGCTAGTGCCCCGGAGCACGCCGGGGAGCTGTTTTTT.

CDR3 region: CASSLSGQGDGELFF. The CDR3 region has the DNA TGTGCCAGCAGCCTTAGCGGACAGGGAGACGGGGAGCTGTTTTTT. The chain links TRBV7-8 to TRBJ2-2, with TRBD1 matching over 8 bases. This CDR3 contains 15 residues. The germline CDR1 and CDR2 sequences are SGHVS and FQNEAQ. Losses at the gene ends were 5 bases for V and 7 bases for J; bases not matched to a gene: 9. Full variable domain (rest looked up from reference TRBV7-8 and TRBJ2-2): GAGVSQSPRYKVAKRGQDVALRCDPISGHVSLFWYQQALGQGPEFLTYFQNEAQLDKSGLPSDRFFAERPEGSVSTLKIQRTQQEDSAVYLCASSLSGQGDGELFFGEGSRLTVL.

There are many counts of this clonotype. The chain links TRBV24-1 to TRBJ2-1, with D perhaps TRBD1 (5 bases). V was pared by 9 bases and J by 0 bases, with 14 bases between. From germline, CDR1 is KGHDR and CDR2 SFDVKD. This CDR3 is built from 15 residues. The CDR3 nucleotides read TGTGCCACCGCTTTTGGGGCCAGCTCCTACAATGAGCAGTTCTTC. Amino acid sequence: CATAFGASSYNEQFF.

The V and J genes are TRBV4-1 and TRBJ2-1, with D perhaps matching TRBD1 (6 bases). Between the trimmed V and J ends, which lost 4 bases and 5 bases, there was a span of 24 bases. The CDR3 covers 18 residues. CDR1 is MGHRA and CDR2 is YSYEKL in the germline V gene. This chain's CDR3 is CASSPRIEGGGVHNEQFF. The CDR3 coding sequence is TGCGCCAGCAGCCCACGTATCGAAGGGGGTGGGGTCCACAATGAGCAGTTCTTC.

Many counts were recorded for this clonotype. The gene calls are TRBV27 and TRBJ1-2; 8 nucleotides line up with TRBD1. The CDR3 is 15 residues long. The germline V gene has CDR1 MNHEY and CDR2 SMNVEV (reference sequence). With 6 bases clipped from V and 4 bases from J, the junction kept 10 bases outside the gene matches. The CDR3 sequence: CASRDRGRGSYGYTF. The CDR3, as DNA: TGTGCCAGCAGAGACAGGGGACGCGGGAGCTATGGCTACACCTTC.

This clonotype showed up many times. CDR3 bases: TGTGCCAGCTCACCACCCACTAGACCCAATGAGCAGTTCTTC. Translating gives CASSPPTRPNEQFF. The V call is TRBV18, the J call TRBJ2-1, with a possible D match to TRBD2 (5 bases). CDR1 is KGHSH, CDR2 LQKENI, per germline. The CDR3 is 14 residues long. V was cut by 0 bases and J by 6 bases, with 9 bases left in between.

The chain uses TRBV4-3 and TRBJ2-2; no clear D. Germline loops: CDR1 LGHNA, CDR2 YSLEER. The V end lost 0 bases, the J end lost 7 bases, and 6 bases lay between the germline ends. The CDR3 totals 13 residues. CDR3 coding DNA: TGCGCCAGCAGCCAAGAAATGAACGGGGAGCTGTTTTTT. Translated: CASSQEMNGELFF.

This clonotype was seen more than once but under ten times. This chain uses TRBV12-3 or TRBV12-4 with TRBJ1-2, with 8 bases aligning to TRBD1. The CDR3 is 16 amino acids. J gave up 5 bases and V 3 bases, and 11 bases lay outside the gene matches. The CDR3 region is CASSFSGDRIAYGYTF. The CDR3 DNA follows: TGTGCCAGCAGTTTTTCCGGGGACAGGATTGCATATGGCTACACCTTC.

The chain recombines TRBV7-2 with TRBJ1-4, with no clear D. V was cut by 4 bases and J by 0 bases, with 12 bases left in between. This CDR3 spans 16 amino acids. From germline, CDR1 is SGHTA and CDR2 FQGNSA. CDR3 amino acids: CASSSVGYATNEKLFF. The CDR3 DNA sequence: TGTGCCAGCAGCTCGGTCGGCTATGCAACTAATGAAAAACTGTTTTTT. Variable domain in full (rest from reference TRBV7-2 and TRBJ1-4): GAGVSQSPSNKVTEKGKDVELRCDPISGHTALYWYRQSLGQGLEFLIYFQGNSAPDKSGLPSDRFSAERTGGSVSTLTIQRTQQEDSAVYLCASSSVGYATNEKLFFGSGTQLSVL.

This clonotype was picked up many times. The junction shows a germline mismatch at one end, possibly a read error. This sequence joins TRBV7-7 and TRBJ2-5; either TRBD1 or TRBD2 may supply D (5 bases each). Germline V gene lookup returns CDR1 SSHAT and CDR2 FNYEAQ (reference sequence). The CDR3 has 14 residues. Written as DNA, the CDR3 is TGTGCTAGCAGGCGATGGGGGTCGGACGAGACCCAGTACTTC. As protein: CASRRWGSDETQYF.

This clonotype appeared a few times. This chain joins TRBV10-2 and TRBJ1-4, with D maybe TRBD1 (5 bases). The germline CDR1 and CDR2 sequences are WSHSY and SAAADI. The CDR3 sequence is 14 residues long. V dropped 7 bases and J dropped 10 bases, with 19 bases sitting between them. This CDR3 is CASTPGGTVGKLFF. In DNA form, the CDR3 reads TGCGCCAGCACCCCGGGGGGGACGGTTGGAAAACTGTTTTTT.

The rearrangement uses TRBV12-3 or TRBV12-4 and TRBJ1-2, with D uncertain. Trimming stripped 7 bases from V and 7 bases from J, with 16 bases between. This CDR3 spans 13 amino acids. In nucleotides, the CDR3 is TGTGCCAGCACCCCCGCGGGCCGTTTTGGCTACACCTTC. This translates into CASTPAGRFGYTF.

Only a few counts were recorded for this clonotype. V gene TRBV12-3 or TRBV12-4 combines with J gene TRBJ1-6; perhaps TRBD1 as D (5 bases). The CDR3 loop spans 16 amino acids. The V end lost 1 base, the J end lost 3 bases, and 10 bases lay between the germline ends. Written as DNA, the CDR3 is TGTGCCAGCAGTTTAGGCCAGGGATACTATAATTCACCCCTCCACTTT. Translated: CASSLGQGYYNSPLHF.

This clonotype was observed at least ten times. The CDR3 DNA reads TGTGCCTGGAGTGTACGACTGACAATCTCCCCCGAGCAGTACTTC. It encodes CAWSVRLTISPEQYF. The genes are TRBV30 and TRBJ2-7; no reliable D call. The CDR3 runs 15 residues. The germline V and J ends were trimmed by 0 bases and 6 bases, with 18 bases remaining between them. The germline gives CDR1 GTSNPN, CDR2 SVGIG (reference sequence).

This clonotype was seen at least ten times. V and J are TRBV7-2 and TRBJ2-5; perhaps TRBD1 as D (6 bases). V lost 5 bases, J lost 5 bases, and 18 bases lay in between. Germline V gene sequence: CDR1 SGHTA, CDR2 FQGNSA. The CDR3 is made up of 15 amino acids. CDR3 DNA sequence: TGTGCCAGCAGCACTGCTTATTGGGGGCTGGAGACCCAGTACTTC. It is translated as CASSTAYWGLETQYF.

The chain uses TRBV25-1 and TRBJ1-5; 7 nucleotides line up with TRBD1. With V trimmed by 10 bases and J by 2 bases, 5 bases remained unmatched. In germline, CDR1 is MGHDK, CDR2 SYGVNS. The CDR3 contains 13 residues. This chain's CDR3 is CANITGGNQPQHF. The CDR3 nucleotides are TGTGCCAACATAACAGGGGGCAATCAGCCCCAGCATTTT.

This clonotype was seen only a few times. V and J are TRBV7-2 and TRBJ1-1; D remains ambiguous. CDR1 and CDR2 from the germline V gene are SGHTA and FQGNSA. The CDR3 consists of 15 residues. Trimming took off 4 bases at V and 3 bases at J, with 15 bases between the two ends. CDR3 protein: CASSSPVRGHTEAFF. CDR3 sequence (DNA): TGTGCCAGCAGCTCCCCCGTCCGAGGCCACACTGAAGCTTTCTTT. The entire variable domain, with the rest obtained from reference TRBV7-2 and TRBJ1-1, is as follows: GAGVSQSPSNKVTEKGKDVELRCDPISGHTALYWYRQSLGQGLEFLIYFQGNSAPDKSGLPSDRFSAERTGGSVSTLTIQRTQQEDSAVYLCASSSPVRGHTEAFFGQGTRLTVV.

The sample holds many counts of this clonotype. The chain employs TRBV4-1 and TRBJ2-1, with 11 bases that match TRBD2. CDR1 MGHRA and CDR2 YSYEKL come from the germline V gene. CDR3 length: 19 residues. V dropped 0 bases and J dropped 4; count of bases not matched to a gene: 11. CDR3 protein: CASSQDLPPLAGGYNEQFF. The CDR3, as DNA: TGCGCCAGCAGCCAAGATCTTCCTCCCCTAGCGGGGGGTTACAATGAGCAGTTCTTC.

The chain joins TRBV18 to TRBJ1-4, with a possible D match to TRBD1 (5 bases). This CDR3 is built from 14 residues. V was pared by 6 bases and J by 2 bases, with 10 bases between. Germline loops: CDR1 KGHSH, CDR2 LQKENI. In nucleotides, the CDR3 is TGTGCCAGCTCCAAGGGGCCGACTAATGAAAAACTGTTTTTT. Residues: CASSKGPTNEKLFF.

This clonotype was picked up many times. V gene TRBV19 combines with J gene TRBJ2-7; unclear D gene. The CDR3 is made up of 11 amino acids. Trimming stripped 3 bases from V and 5 bases from J, with 5 bases between. Germline CDR1 LNHDA, CDR2 SQIVND (reference sequence). Here the CDR3 reads CASSILHEQYF. The CDR3 DNA sequence: TGTGCCAGTAGTATCTTACACGAGCAGTACTTC.

This clonotype has ten or more counts. The chain combines TRBV5-8 with TRBJ1-5; D is possibly TRBD1 (5 bases). The CDR3 is made up of 16 amino acids. V was clipped by 6 bases and J by 0 bases, with 16 bases between them. Germline-derived CDR1 and CDR2 are SGHTS and YDEGEE. This CDR3 is CASTGGAMTSNQPQHF. The CDR3 region has the DNA TGTGCCAGCACGGGAGGGGCGATGACTAGCAATCAGCCCCAGCATTTT. Combining the CDR3 with reference TRBV5-8 and TRBJ1-5 gives the whole variable domain EAGVTQSPTHLIKTRGQQATLRCSPISGHTSVYWYQQALGLGLQFLLWYDEGEERNRGNFPPRFSGRQFPNYSSELNVNALELEDSALYLCASTGGAMTSNQPQHFGDGTRLSIL.

Many counts were recorded for this clonotype. V is TRBV4-3 and J is TRBJ1-5; weak D call: TRBD1 (5 bases). Trimming stripped 2 bases from V and 0 bases from J, with 14 bases between. The CDR3 length is 17 residues. Germline loops: CDR1 LGHNA, CDR2 YSLEER. The DNA for the CDR3 is TGCGCCAGCAGCCAAAATTACAGGAGATATAGCAATCAGCCCCAGCATTTT. It encodes CASSQNYRRYSNQPQHF.

This clonotype turned up a few times. V and J are TRBV12-3 or TRBV12-4 and TRBJ2-3, with 8 bases fitting TRBD1. This CDR3 has 16 amino acids. V shed 10 bases and J 1 base; nucleotides not matched to a gene: 13. The CDR3 coding sequence is TGTGCCACGAGGGCCTTGCAGGGGGCAGGCACAGATACGCAGTATTTT. As protein: CATRALQGAGTDTQYF.

This clonotype occurred many times. V usage is TRBV18 and J usage is TRBJ1-2; D is ambiguous. Trimming stripped 6 bases from V and 2 bases from J, with 16 bases between. CDR1 and CDR2 (germline): KGHSH, LQKENI. The CDR3 runs 15 residues. The CDR3 nucleotides are TGTGCCAGCTCTCCCCAGACGGGTCTGAACTATGGCTACACCTTC. Translated, it gives CASSPQTGLNYGYTF.

This clonotype was seen repeatedly, ten times or more. The chain recombines TRBV12-3 or TRBV12-4 with TRBJ1-2; tentatively, D is TRBD1 (5 bases). The length of the CDR3 is 15 residues. V was shortened by 3 bases and J by 8 bases, with 19 bases between the two germline ends. The CDR3 is CASSFEWTRGQGYTF. The CDR3 DNA reads TGTGCCAGCAGTTTCGAGTGGACGAGGGGTCAAGGCTACACCTTC.

The V gene is TRBV5-4, the J gene TRBJ2-7, with D possibly being TRBD1 (6 bases). Germline-derived CDR1 and CDR2 are SGHNT and YYREEE (reference sequence). Deletions cut 0 bases from V and 2 bases from J, with 9 bases between. CDR3 length: 14 amino acids. As DNA, the CDR3 is TGTGCCAGCAGCTTGGCCGAGGGGGCCTACGAGCAGTACTTC. This encodes CASSLAEGAYEQYF.

This clonotype was counted a few times. This chain connects TRBV2 to TRBJ2-3; TRBD1 agrees at 7 bases. CDR3 length equals 15 residues. Germline-derived CDR1 and CDR2 are SNHLY and FYNNEI. V dropped 5 bases and J dropped 4; count of bases not matched to a gene: 9. This chain's CDR3 is CASSRRTGGADTQYF. CDR3 in DNA: TGTGCCAGCAGTCGACGGACAGGCGGAGCAGATACGCAGTATTTT.

The V gene is TRBV7-2, the J gene TRBJ2-7; D gene unclear. Trimming stripped 3 bases from V and 7 bases from J, with 16 bases between. This CDR3 is 14 amino acids long. Germline loops: CDR1 SGHTA, CDR2 FQGNSA. The CDR3 DNA reads as TGTGCCAGCAGCTTTTCTGTGAACTTAGGGGAGCAGTACTTC. Translated, it gives CASSFSVNLGEQYF.